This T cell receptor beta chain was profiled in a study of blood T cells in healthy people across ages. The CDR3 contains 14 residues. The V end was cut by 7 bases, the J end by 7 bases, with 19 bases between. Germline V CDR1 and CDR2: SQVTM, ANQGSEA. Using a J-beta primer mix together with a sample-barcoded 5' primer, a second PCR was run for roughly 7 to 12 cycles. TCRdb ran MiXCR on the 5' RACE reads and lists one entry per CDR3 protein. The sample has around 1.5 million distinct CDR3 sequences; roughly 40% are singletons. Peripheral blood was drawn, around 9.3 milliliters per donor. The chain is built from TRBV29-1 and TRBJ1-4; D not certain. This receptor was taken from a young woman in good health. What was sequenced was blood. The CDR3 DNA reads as TGCAGCGCCATTGACCCAAAAGAGGGTGAAAAACTGTTTTTT. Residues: CSAIDPKEGEKLFF.